The 30 T cell receptor beta chains below were found in one sample sequenced in a study of OX40 agonist ivuxolimab in advanced cancers. The data were produced by immunoSEQ multiplex PCR, yet TCRdb's version contains in-frame clones alone and is incomplete. The sample shows 85,000 to 100,000 clones, around 87% of them seen only once. The sequences come from CD4+ or CD8+ T cells sorted from blood, collected in a trial of the OX40 agonist ivuxolimab. These receptors were obtained from an adult with an advanced solid tumor such as melanoma, head and neck, liver or kidney cancer.

The chain joins TRBV7-2 to TRBJ2-6, with D perhaps matching TRBD1 (6 bases). Trimming removed 4 bases at V and 4 bases at J, with 23 bases between. The CDR3 is made up of 19 amino acids. CDR1 is SGHTA, CDR2 FQGNSA, per germline. Written as DNA, the CDR3 is TGTGCCAGCAGCTCCTCCGGGACACCAGGGGTGTCCGGGGCCAACGTCCTGACTTTC. Encoded protein: CASSSSGTPGVSGANVLTF.

This CDR3 is CASSLVAAMNTEAFF. The DNA of the CDR3 is TGTGCCAGCAGCTTAGTCGCGGCCATGAACACTGAAGCTTTCTTT. The chain links TRBV7-2 to TRBJ1-1; D unclear. Germline V gene data show CDR1 as SGHTA and CDR2 as FQGNSA. Trimming pared 1 base from V and 0 bases from J, leaving 9 bases between. This CDR3 is built from 15 residues.

J is TRBJ2-6 and V is TRBV5-4, with D uncertain. There are 16 residues in the CDR3. Trimming removed 4 bases from V and 2 bases from J, with 13 bases in between. Germline V gene lookup returns CDR1 SGHNT and CDR2 YYREEE (reference sequence). CDR3 region: CASSRPTGAGANVLTF. CDR3 sequence (DNA): TGTGCCAGCAGCCGTCCCACGGGCGCTGGGGCCAACGTCCTGACTTTC. Full variable domain (rest looked up from reference TRBV5-4 and TRBJ2-6): ETGVTQSPTHLIKTRGQQVTLRCSSQSGHNTVSWYQQALGQGPQFIFQYYREEENGRGNFPPRFSGLQFPNYSSELNVNALELDDSALYLCASSRPTGAGANVLTFGAGSRLTVL.

The J gene is TRBJ1-4, the V gene TRBV5-5, with a weak D call TRBD1 (6 bases). CDR1 and CDR2 from the germline V gene are SGHKS and YYEKEE (reference sequence). The V and J ends lost 4 bases and 5 bases respectively, with 15 bases between them. This CDR3 has 15 amino acids. CDR3 nucleotide sequence: TGTGCCAGCAGCCCGTGGGCAGGGGAGAATGAAAAACTGTTTTTT. It specifies CASSPWAGENEKLFF.

The chain employs TRBV28 and TRBJ2-7; 9 positions match TRBD1. CDR3 length equals 13 residues. The germline gives CDR1 MDHEN, CDR2 SYDVKM. The V and J ends lost 6 bases and 6 bases, in that order; junction bases with no gene match: 6. The CDR3 is CASRPDRGGEQYV. In DNA form, the CDR3 reads TGTGCCAGCAGACCGGACAGGGGTGGCGAGCAGTACGTC.

The genes are TRBV7-8 and TRBJ2-1; no reliable D call. The germline V and J ends were trimmed by 2 bases and 1 base, with 9 bases remaining between them. CDR1 and CDR2 (germline): SGHVS, FQNEAQ. CDR3 length equals 15 residues. CDR3 region: CASSLRVRSYNEQFF. The CDR3 coding sequence is TGTGCCAGCAGCTTAAGAGTCAGGTCCTACAATGAGCAGTTCTTC.

The CDR3 nucleotides read TGTGCCACCGTAGCGGGAGGAGAGTCTGCGCAGTATTTT. It encodes CATVAGGESAQYF. This rearrangement joins TRBV10-3 to TRBJ2-3; 10 bases are shared with TRBD2. Germline assignment: CDR1 ENHRY and CDR2 SYGVKD. The V gene end was trimmed by 10 bases and the J gene end by 10 bases; junction bases not matched to a gene: 11. The CDR3 sequence is 13 residues long.

In its sample, this clone was seen a few times. The chain carries TRBV7-9 and TRBJ2-7, with 9 bases identical to TRBD1. V lost 5 bases, J lost 6 bases, and 11 bases stayed unmatched. Germline V gives CDR1 SEHNR, CDR2 FQNEAQ (reference sequence). The CDR3 length is 15 residues. CDR3: CASSPHTGQGSEQYF. The CDR3 DNA reads as TGTGCCAGCAGCCCCCACACGGGACAGGGTTCCGAGCAGTACTTC.

This chain joins TRBV10-1 and TRBJ1-1; D call uncertain. Trimming removed 6 bases at V and 0 bases at J, with 14 bases between. Germline lookup yields CDR1 WNHNN and CDR2 SYGVQD (reference sequence). CDR3 length: 15 residues. The CDR3 DNA follows: TGCGCCAGCAGCCGGGTCCCGGGAATGAACACTGAAGCTTTCTTT. Its translation is CASSRVPGMNTEAFF.

The rearrangement uses TRBV28 and TRBJ1-3; D call uncertain. The CDR3 contains 13 residues. Deletions cut 1 base from V and 4 bases from J, with 5 bases between. Germline values: CDR1 MDHEN, CDR2 SYDVKM. CDR3 DNA: TGTGCCAGCAGTTTATCCCGCGGAAACACCATATATTTT. Protein: CASSLSRGNTIYF.

The chain has TRBV5-1 and TRBJ2-1, with TRBD2 identical over 7 bases. The CDR3 length is 14 residues. V lost 0 bases to trimming and J lost 8 bases; unmatched junction nucleotides: 5. Germline lookup yields CDR1 SGHRS and CDR2 YFSETQ. CDR3 bases: TGCGCCAGCAGCTTGGAGCTAGCGGTGGATGAGCAGTTCTTC. Protein product: CASSLELAVDEQFF.

This clone occurred once. This rearrangement joins TRBV6-6 to TRBJ2-7; 8 bases fit TRBD1. J was trimmed by 6 bases and V by 5 bases; bases with no gene match: 3. The CDR3 is made up of 12 amino acids. Per the germline V gene, CDR1 is MNHNY and CDR2 is SVGAGI (reference sequence). CDR3 sequence (DNA): TGTGCCAGCAGTCCGGGACAGGTCGAGCAGTACGTC. This gives the protein CASSPGQVEQYV.

The chain employs TRBV28 and TRBJ2-5; 11 nucleotides agree with TRBD2. Trimming took 1 base from V and 6 from J; bases not matched to a gene: 7. The germline V gene has CDR1 MDHEN and CDR2 SYDVKM. The length of the CDR3 is 16 residues. As DNA, the CDR3 is TGTGCCAGCAGTTTATCCGGGACTAGCGGCGCTAAGACCCAGTACTTC. Translated: CASSLSGTSGAKTQYF.

The chain carries TRBV23-1 and TRBJ2-5; a possible D gene is TRBD1 (6 bases). TRBV23-1 is treated as an ORF (open reading frame) with a function not yet certain. V shed 8 bases and J shed 1 base, with 14 bases lying between them. The CDR3 is 14 residues long. In nucleotides, the CDR3 is TGCGCCAGCCCTGCAGGGACACCCCAAGAGACCCAGTACTTC. Amino acids: CASPAGTPQETQYF.

This clone has more than one count but fewer than ten. This sequence joins TRBV5-1 and TRBJ1-1, with unresolved D. Trimming cost V 3 bases and J 7 bases, with 10 bases left between them. There are 12 residues in the CDR3. Looked up from germline, CDR1 is SGHRS and CDR2 is YFSETQ. The CDR3 region has the DNA TGCGCCAGCAGCTCATCCACCGGTGAAGCTTTCTTT. As protein: CASSSSTGEAFF.

J is TRBJ2-1 and V is TRBV6-1; tentative D call: TRBD1 (6 bases). V lost 0 bases and J 4 bases, leaving 13 bases between the germline ends. The germline gives CDR1 MNHNS, CDR2 SASEGT. This CDR3 is 16 amino acids long. CDR3 sequence: CASSEAQGIGYNEQFF. The DNA of the CDR3 is TGTGCCAGCAGTGAAGCGCAGGGGATAGGGTACAATGAGCAGTTCTTC.

V usage is TRBV5-1 and J usage is TRBJ2-1; the match to TRBD2 covers 8 bases. Germline V CDR1 and CDR2: SGHRS, YFSETQ. This CDR3 has 13 residues. V was clipped by 6 bases and J by 10 bases; unmatched bases: 9. CDR3 in DNA: TGCGCCAGCACCCCAGCGGGGGTCGGGGAGCAGTTCTTC. It specifies CASTPAGVGEQFF. Using reference TRBV5-1 and TRBJ2-1 for the parts outside the CDR3, the full variable domain is KAGVTQTPRYLIKTRGQQVTLSCSPISGHRSVSWYQQTPGQGLQFLFEYFSETQRNKGNFPGRFSGRQFSNSRSEMNVSTLELGDSALYLCASTPAGVGEQFFGPGTRLTVL.

The chain joins TRBV5-1 to TRBJ1-2; the match to TRBD1 covers 7 bases. The germline V gene has CDR1 SGHRS and CDR2 YFSETQ. There are 14 residues in the CDR3. V lost 4 bases, J lost 5 bases, and 8 bases stayed unmatched. CDR3 bases: TGCGCCAGCAGCGTCCCCGGGACAGCTTATGGCTACACCTTC. Protein product: CASSVPGTAYGYTF.

The J gene is TRBJ2-1, the V gene TRBV11-3; no clear D. CDR1 is SGHNT and CDR2 is YENEEA in the germline V gene. The CDR3 covers 13 residues. V gave up 5 bases and J gave up 4 bases, with 9 bases separating them. The CDR3 protein is CASSRGRYNEQFF. The CDR3 DNA is TGTGCCAGCAGCCGCGGACGTTACAATGAGCAGTTCTTC.

This sequence joins TRBV11-2 and TRBJ1-3; D gene ambiguous. CDR3 length equals 15 residues. The germline gives CDR1 SGHAT, CDR2 FQNNGV. Between the trimmed V and J ends, which lost 1 base and 0 bases, there was a span of 7 bases. The CDR3, as DNA: TGTGCCAGCAGCTTAGGCCACTTCTCTGGAAACACCATATATTTT. This translates into CASSLGHFSGNTIYF.

The gene calls are TRBV6-5 and TRBJ2-7; TRBD1 is a possible D gene (6 bases). The CDR3 consists of 14 residues. Germline V lookup: CDR1 MNHEY, CDR2 SVGAGI. Trimming took 5 bases from V and 1 from J, leaving 12 bases between them. The CDR3 is CASSQSGTSYEQYF. CDR3 bases: TGTGCCAGCAGTCAGTCCGGGACATCCTACGAGCAGTACTTC.

The V gene is TRBV6-4, the J gene TRBJ2-3; 9 nucleotides match TRBD2. CDR3 size: 16 residues. V was pared by 5 bases and J by 3 bases, with 9 bases of the junction left unmatched. The V gene's germline CDR1 is MRHNA and CDR2 SNTAGT. DNA of the CDR3: TGTGCCAGCAGTCCGGCCGCGGGGGGGATAACAGATACGCAGTATTTT. Translating it yields CASSPAAGGITDTQYF.

V is TRBV5-1 and J is TRBJ2-2, with a possible D match to TRBD2 (5 bases). Germline CDR1 is SGHRS and CDR2 is YFSETQ. The CDR3 runs to 15 residues. Trimming took off 3 bases at V and 4 bases at J, with 13 bases between the two ends. The CDR3 spells CASSSWETGTGELFF. The CDR3 nucleotides are TGCGCCAGCAGCTCCTGGGAGACTGGCACCGGGGAGCTGTTTTTT.

The chain uses TRBV7-6 and TRBJ2-1, with 9 bases identical to TRBD1. Losses at the gene ends were 4 bases for V and 7 bases for J; bases not matched to a gene: 8. Germline CDR1 is SGHVS and CDR2 is FNYEAQ. There are 15 residues in the CDR3. This CDR3 is CASSSHVTGGNEQFF. The CDR3 nucleotides read TGTGCCAGCAGCTCGCATGTGACAGGGGGGAATGAGCAGTTCTTC.

V is TRBV5-4 and J is TRBJ2-5, with TRBD2 identical over 9 bases. Germline CDR1 reads SGHNT; CDR2 reads YYREEE (reference sequence). CDR3 length: 16 residues. With V trimmed by 0 bases and J by 5 bases, 8 bases remained unmatched. The CDR3 loop is CASSLGSGSLSETQYF. In DNA, the CDR3 is TGTGCCAGCAGCTTGGGTAGCGGGAGTTTATCCGAGACCCAGTACTTC.

DNA of the CDR3: TGTGCCAGCAGCGCCCCTGGGGGGACAACGAAGGCTTTCTTT. This gives the protein CASSAPGGTTKAFF. This chain links TRBV9 with TRBJ1-1, with D possibly TRBD1 on 6 matching bases. Germline CDR1 SGDLS, CDR2 YYNGEE. Trimming removed 3 bases from V and 11 bases from J, with 20 bases in between. This CDR3 region has 14 residues.

This chain joins TRBV28 and TRBJ2-7; 7 nucleotides agree with TRBD1. Losses at the gene ends were 8 bases for V and 2 bases for J; bases not matched to a gene: 9. This CDR3 spans 14 amino acids. The germline V gene encodes CDR1 MDHEN and CDR2 SYDVKM. DNA for the CDR3: TGTGCCAGCGGAAACCCGACAGGGCCCTACGAGCAGTACTTC. It encodes CASGNPTGPYEQYF.

This rearrangement joins TRBV4-3 to TRBJ1-1; tentative D call: TRBD1 (5 bases). The CDR3 extends over 15 amino acids. Per the germline V gene, CDR1 is LGHNA and CDR2 is YSLEER. Trimming stripped 1 base from V and 1 base from J, with 10 bases between. The CDR3 nucleotides are TGCGCCAGCAGCCAAGGGGACCTCTGGAACACTGAAGCTTTCTTT. The encoded protein is CASSQGDLWNTEAFF.

This clone was detected only once. This chain links TRBV19 with TRBJ2-7; 11 bases fit TRBD1. Losses at the gene ends were 3 bases for V and 3 bases for J; bases not matched to a gene: 4. This CDR3 region has 15 residues. The V gene's germline CDR1 is LNHDA and CDR2 SQIVND (reference sequence). CDR3 sequence: CASSIGTGGSYEQYF. The CDR3 bases are TGTGCCAGTAGTATTGGGACAGGGGGAAGCTACGAGCAGTACTTC.

This clone was found once. The chain links TRBV10-2 to TRBJ1-1; possible D gene TRBD1, 5 bases. Germline V gene data show CDR1 as WSHSY and CDR2 as SAAADI. The CDR3 runs to 13 residues. V shed 2 bases and J shed 4 bases, with 8 bases lying between them. In DNA, the CDR3 is TGCGCCAGCAGTGAGAAGGGGATCACTGAAGCTTTCTTT. It specifies CASSEKGITEAFF.